This T cell receptor (beta chain) emerged from a study of blood T cell repertoires in COVID-19. V shed 5 bases, J shed 4 bases, and the junction held 10 bases outside the gene matches. Looked up from germline, CDR1 is SEHNR and CDR2 is FQNEAQ (reference sequence). This CDR3 is 15 amino acids long. Profiling relied on immunoSEQ multiplex PCR, and the TCRdb table lists in-frame clones only, not all of them. The table lists about 140,000 clones, roughly 80% of them singletons. This chain joins TRBV7-9 and TRBJ2-5; 7 nucleotides line up with TRBD2. The sample comprised peripheral blood. The sequence derives from a woman of 80 years or more with acute or convalescent COVID-19. The CDR3 DNA reads TGTGCCAGCAGCCGGACATCGACTAGCTTAGAGACCCAGTACTTC. This sequence encodes CASSRTSTSLETQYF.